This T cell receptor beta chain emerged from a study of regulatory T cells in long-lasting Graves disease. Time point described: persistent/refractory GD, antithyroid drugs over 5 years with positive TRAb. The TCR library was made from RNA extracted from PBMCs. It was an endocrinology department in Xi'an, China, that provided the patients. HTBI primers from iRepertoire and Arm-PCR of CDR3 regions yielded the TCR beta libraries. TCRdb independently ran MiXCR on the multiplex PCR reads; one entry per CDR3 protein. This sample yields 600,000 to 800,000 distinct CDR3 sequences, of which around 30% are seen a single time; around 40% belongs to the top ten. The source is a female donor with Graves disease. This material consisted of peripheral blood mononuclear cells (PBMCs), taken when the disease was refractory, from a patient treated with antithyroid drugs.

CDR3 amino acids: CASRWQGENEQFF. In DNA, the CDR3 is TGTGCCAGCAGGTGGCAGGGTGAAAATGAGCAGTTCTTC. The chain recombines TRBV3-1 with TRBJ2-1; D perhaps matches TRBD1 (5 bases). The CDR3 totals 13 residues. Germline V CDR1 and CDR2: LGHDT, YNNKEL (reference sequence). The V and J ends lost 6 bases and 7 bases respectively, with 13 bases between them.